These 32 T cell receptor beta chains originate from one sample sequenced in a study of T cells expressing NK-cell markers. TCRdb reworked the 5' RACE reads into one entry per CDR3 protein, no DNA. Its table lists about 260,000 distinct CDR3 sequences. Sequences were obtained from blood T cells: a sorted CD56 or NKG2C T cell subset, CD4+ or CD8+ T cells, or bulk PBMC T cells (not recorded which). These TCRs come from a man between 18 and 35 years old in good health.

The J gene is TRBJ2-5, the V gene TRBV5-1; as DNA is missing, the TRBD2 call by TCRdb cannot be tested. The germline V gene encodes CDR1 SGHRS and CDR2 YFSETQ. This CDR3 spans 16 amino acids. The CDR3 spells CASSPPGTSGTKTQYF.

The rearrangement joins TRBV29-1 to TRBJ2-2; TCRdb lists TRBD1, though no DNA is available to test this call. The CDR3 has 15 residues. Germline CDR1 SQVTM, CDR2 ANQGSEA. CDR3 in amino acids: CSVKGTGWNTGELFF.

This chain uses TRBV5-1 with TRBJ2-5; TCRdb designates TRBD2, a call that cannot be tested without DNA. Germline CDR1 SGHRS, CDR2 YFSETQ. CDR3 length equals 14 residues. The CDR3 loop is CASSSTSEGETQYF.

This CDR3 reads CSVADRGGAQPQHF. The rearrangement uses TRBV29-1 and TRBJ1-5; TCRdb's D call of TRBD1 is untestable without DNA. The CDR3 has 14 amino acids. Germline V gives CDR1 SQVTM, CDR2 ANQGSEA.

The rearrangement joins TRBV7-3 to TRBJ2-2; without DNA, the TCRdb call of TRBD2 cannot be checked. The germline gives CDR1 SGHTA, CDR2 FQGTGA. The CDR3 consists of 15 residues. The CDR3 region is CASSLQTSGSGELFF.

The rearrangement joins TRBV19 to TRBJ2-2; TCRdb's D gene call, TRBD1, goes unchecked for lack of DNA. CDR3 size: 15 residues. The germline CDR1 and CDR2 sequences are LNHDA and SQIVND (reference sequence). The CDR3 spells CSSTSGQANTGELFF.

This chain joins TRBV6-2 or TRBV6-3 and TRBJ2-1; there is no DNA to check the TCRdb D call of TRBD1. Germline CDR1 MNHEY, CDR2 SVGEGT. The CDR3 totals 16 residues. The chain's CDR3 is CASSLTRDRGQSEQFF.

This chain connects TRBV29-1 to TRBJ2-1. The germline CDR1 and CDR2 sequences are SQVTM and ANQGSEA. The CDR3 length is 14 residues. This CDR3 is CSVDWLPNGNEQFF.

The chain links TRBV11-2 to TRBJ2-1; no DNA is available, so the TRBD2 call from TCRdb remains unchecked. The CDR3 totals 15 residues. Germline V lookup: CDR1 SGHAT, CDR2 FQNNGV. This CDR3 is CASSLVASGKSEQFF.

This chain joins TRBV29-1 and TRBJ2-7; the TCRdb call, TRBD1, lacks DNA for checking. The CDR3 has 12 amino acids. The germline V gene encodes CDR1 SQVTM and CDR2 ANQGSEA. The CDR3 sequence is CSAGTGIYEQYF.

The genes are TRBV12-3 or TRBV12-4 and TRBJ1-2; the TCRdb D gene call, TRBD1, has no DNA to confirm it. CDR3 size: 13 residues. The CDR3: CASRPGQGFGYTF.

V gene TRBV5-4 combines with J gene TRBJ2-5; TCRdb designates TRBD1, a call that cannot be tested without DNA. The CDR3 runs 15 residues. Germline CDR1 and CDR2: SGHNT and YYREEE (reference sequence). The CDR3: CASSLEGPGKETQYF.

The chain employs TRBV5-5 and TRBJ2-1; TCRdb gives TRBD2 as the D gene, but with no DNA this cannot be confirmed. The CDR3 is 15 amino acids. Germline V gene lookup returns CDR1 SGHKS and CDR2 YYEKEE (reference sequence). The CDR3 region is CASSSTSGPYNEQFF.

The rearrangement links TRBV3-1 to TRBJ2-1; the TCRdb D gene call, TRBD2, has no DNA to confirm it. CDR1 and CDR2 (germline): LGHDT, YNNKEL (reference sequence). The CDR3 has 17 amino acids. CDR3 region: CASSQMGAGAGRNEQFF.

The chain uses TRBV24-1 and TRBJ1-2; lacking DNA, the TRBD1 call made by TCRdb goes unchecked. Germline CDR1 reads KGHDR; CDR2 reads SFDVKD. The CDR3 contains 17 residues. This chain's CDR3 is CATSDRTGGDGNYGYTF.

The J gene is TRBJ1-6, the V gene TRBV20-1; TCRdb picks TRBD1, but there is no DNA to check that call. The CDR3 is 15 amino acids. Germline assignment: CDR1 DFQATT and CDR2 SNEGSKA (reference sequence). CDR3 amino acids: CSGKTGVLRNSPLHF.

V and J are TRBV6-5 and TRBJ1-4. Germline V CDR1 and CDR2: MNHEY, SVGAGI. The CDR3 is made up of 14 amino acids. The chain's CDR3 is CASSWSATNEKLFF.

The CDR3 reads CSPSRAGGPNEQFF. The chain is built from TRBV29-1 and TRBJ2-1; TCRdb's assignment of TRBD2 cannot be checked, as there is no DNA. CDR3 length: 14 residues. Germline lookup yields CDR1 SQVTM and CDR2 ANQGSEA.

The chain links TRBV12-3 or TRBV12-4 to TRBJ2-2; TCRdb picks TRBD2, but there is no DNA to check that call. The CDR3 is 16 residues long. CDR3: CASSLPAGVVTGELFF.

This chain uses TRBV7-9 with TRBJ2-1; TCRdb proposes TRBD2, but this gene call is untestable without DNA. The CDR3 contains 14 residues. The germline V gene has CDR1 SEHNR and CDR2 FQNEAQ (reference sequence). This chain's CDR3 is CASSFLAGGGEQFF.

J is TRBJ1-1 and V is TRBV2. This CDR3 contains 14 residues. Germline CDR1 and CDR2: SNHLY and FYNNEI. The CDR3 loop reads CASSGWDMNTEAFF. The entire variable domain, with the rest obtained from reference TRBV2 and TRBJ1-1, is as follows: EPEVTQTPSHQVTQMGQEVILRCVPISNHLYFYWYRQILGQKVEFLVSFYNNEISEKSEIFDDQFSVERPDGSNFTLKIRSTKLEDSAMYFCASSGWDMNTEAFFGQGTRLTVV.

The chain is built from TRBV7-2 and TRBJ2-4; TCRdb gives TRBD1 as the D gene, but with no DNA this cannot be confirmed. This CDR3 contains 13 residues. The germline gives CDR1 SGHTA, CDR2 FQGNSA. The CDR3 sequence: CASSATGSGIQYF.

This chain joins TRBV21-1 and TRBJ2-1; TCRdb reports TRBD2, a call that lacks DNA to check it against. TRBV21-1 is a known pseudogene. The CDR3 is 16 amino acids. The chain's CDR3 is CASSREGLAGEDEQFF.

The chain recombines TRBV20-1 with TRBJ1-2. The germline V gene encodes CDR1 DFQATT and CDR2 SNEGSKA (reference sequence). This CDR3 region has 11 residues. This chain's CDR3 is CSARTDQGYTF.

The chain has TRBV5-5 and TRBJ1-2; TCRdb indicates TRBD1, and absent DNA this call remains unverified. The CDR3 is 13 amino acids. CDR1 SGHKS and CDR2 YYEKEE come from the germline V gene (reference sequence). Here the CDR3 reads CASSSKIRQGETF.

V is TRBV6-2 or TRBV6-3 and J is TRBJ2-1; TCRdb's assignment of TRBD2 cannot be checked, as there is no DNA. The CDR3 covers 17 residues. Germline values: CDR1 MNHEY, CDR2 SVGEGT. The CDR3 loop is CASSFDRRREGGNEQFF.

This CDR3 reads CASSLVSGQGAGEQYF. V usage is TRBV7-9 and J usage is TRBJ2-7; TCRdb outputs TRBD1, but without DNA this stays unchecked. Germline values: CDR1 SEHNR, CDR2 FQNEAQ (reference sequence). The CDR3 length is 16 residues.

This chain uses TRBV10-1 with TRBJ2-3; TCRdb gives TRBD2 as the D gene, but with no DNA this cannot be confirmed. From germline, CDR1 is WNHNN and CDR2 SYGVQD (reference sequence). The CDR3 has 16 amino acids. CDR3 loop: CASSEKGQGQTDTQYF.

This chain uses TRBV25-1 with TRBJ1-4; TCRdb calls TRBD1, which cannot be checked without DNA. Germline values: CDR1 MGHDK, CDR2 SYGVNS. The length of the CDR3 is 15 residues. The CDR3 is CASSEDRGLGEKLFF. The full variable domain, completed using reference TRBV25-1 and TRBJ1-4, is EADIYQTPRYLVIGTGKKITLECSQTMGHDKMYWYQQDPGMELHLIHYSYGVNSTEKGDLSSESTVSRIRTEHFPLTLESARPSHTSQYLCASSEDRGLGEKLFFGSGTQLSVL.

The chain couples TRBV6-4 to TRBJ2-1; there is no DNA to check the TCRdb D call of TRBD2. The CDR3 loop spans 16 amino acids. CDR1 MRHNA and CDR2 SNTAGT come from the germline V gene. Here the CDR3 reads CASSLSLAGALSEQFF.

This chain joins TRBV29-1 and TRBJ2-2. This CDR3 comprises 11 residues. CDR1 is SQVTM and CDR2 is ANQGSEA in the germline V gene. The CDR3 here is CSVSVFGELFF.

V and J are TRBV15 and TRBJ1-3; TCRdb's D call, TRBD1, is unchecked because there is no DNA. Germline loops: CDR1 LNHNV, CDR2 YYDKDF (reference sequence). This CDR3 comprises 15 residues. The chain's CDR3 is CATSPDRVAGNTIYF.